The next 29 T cell receptor beta chains were all read from a single sample in a study of OX40 agonist ivuxolimab in advanced cancers. The library was made by the immunoSEQ multiplex PCR assay. What TCRdb holds here is the immuneACCESS table cut down to in-frame rearrangements. Part of the clones is not present; checked against another copy, under half of the missing clones reflect an unresolved V gene, and the others are unexplained. A total of approximately 110,000 clones appear in this sample, about 90% of them only once. In total, the top ten clones hold 0.8% to 1% of the sample. This material consisted of CD4+ or CD8+ T cells sorted from blood, taken in a trial of the OX40 agonist ivuxolimab. These receptors originate from an adult with an advanced solid tumor such as melanoma, head and neck, liver or kidney cancer.

The gene calls are TRBV4-2 and TRBJ1-2, with D uncertain. The CDR3 is 16 residues long. V dropped 0 bases and J dropped 0 bases, with 11 bases sitting between them. Germline V lookup: CDR1 LGHNA, CDR2 YNFKEQ. DNA for the CDR3: TGTGCCAGCAGCCAAGAGGTATTGATCGCTAACTATGGCTACACCTTC. Amino acid sequence: CASSQEVLIANYGYTF.

This rearrangement joins TRBV19 to TRBJ2-5, with TRBD1 matching over 9 bases. The closer fit of TRBJ2-7 to the DNA end suggests the J call may be wrong. Germline assignment: CDR1 LNHDA and CDR2 SQIVND (reference sequence). This CDR3 has 14 residues. CDR3 DNA: TGTGCCAGTAGTAAGGGACAGGGCTCCTACGAGCAGTACTTC. It encodes CASSKGQGSYEQYF.

The rearrangement links TRBV11-2 to TRBJ1-3; D not certain. Trimming took off 6 bases at V and 0 bases at J, with 12 bases between the two ends. Germline V gives CDR1 SGHAT, CDR2 FQNNGV. The CDR3 spans 15 residues. DNA for the CDR3: TGTGCCAGCAGGTGGACGGGGAGCTCTGGAAACACCATATATTTT. The encoded protein is CASRWTGSSGNTIYF.

The rearrangement joins TRBV5-1 to TRBJ2-5; tentatively, D is TRBD1 or TRBD2 (5 bases each). Near its end, the DNA agrees better with TRBJ2-7, so the J call may be wrong. Looked up from germline, CDR1 is SGHRS and CDR2 is YFSETQ. The CDR3 consists of 13 residues. In DNA form, the CDR3 reads TGCGCCAGCAGCTTGGGAGGGGCTGGCGAGCAGTACTTC. Translation gives CASSLGGAGEQYF.

The chain uses TRBV6-6 and TRBJ2-7; 9 nucleotides agree with TRBD2. The length of the CDR3 is 15 residues. Trimming cost V 0 bases and J 3 bases; bases outside gene matches: 3. Per germline, CDR1 MNHNY and CDR2 SVGAGI (reference sequence). The CDR3 spells CASSYSSGSFYEQYF. The CDR3 nucleotides read TGTGCCAGCAGTTACTCTAGCGGGAGTTTCTACGAGCAGTACTTC.

The CDR3: CASSGDSSFSGNTIYF. As DNA, the CDR3 is TGCGCCAGCAGTGGGGACAGCAGTTTCTCTGGAAACACCATATATTTT. The chain employs TRBV5-1 and TRBJ1-3, with 7 bases fitting TRBD1. Germline V gives CDR1 SGHRS, CDR2 YFSETQ. The CDR3 length is 16 residues. V shed 5 bases and J 0 bases; nucleotides not matched to a gene: 8.

This rearrangement joins TRBV9 to TRBJ1-4; possible D gene TRBD1, 5 bases. There are 15 residues in the CDR3. With 6 bases removed from V and 7 bases from J, the gap between germline ends came to 19 bases. CDR1 and CDR2 from the germline V gene are SGDLS and YYNGEE. CDR3 protein: CASTRRGGEGEKLFF. The CDR3 DNA reads as TGTGCCAGCACCCGGCGTGGGGGGGAAGGTGAAAAACTGTTTTTT.

This clone was observed a single time. This sequence joins TRBV9 and TRBJ2-2; D assignment may be TRBD1 or TRBD2 (6 bases each). V was trimmed by 0 bases and J by 4 bases, leaving 10 bases between them. Germline V CDR1 and CDR2: SGDLS, YYNGEE. CDR3 size: 15 residues. The CDR3 here is CASSVVEGGTGELFF. In DNA form, the CDR3 reads TGTGCCAGCAGCGTAGTGGAGGGGGGCACCGGGGAGCTGTTTTTT.

The chain links TRBV11-3 to TRBJ2-3; 7 bases fit TRBD1. Per the germline V gene, CDR1 is SGHNT and CDR2 is YENEEA. V trimming: 5 bases; J trimming: 3 bases; junction bases outside the gene matches: 8. The CDR3 runs to 15 residues. The CDR3 sequence: CASSLGQVLTDTQYF. For the CDR3, the DNA is TGTGCCAGCAGCCTAGGACAGGTTCTGACAGATACGCAGTATTTT.

The CDR3 bases are TGTGCCAGTAGCAAAGGGACTAGCGGCTACAATGAGCAGTTCTTC. It yields the protein CASSKGTSGYNEQFF. The J gene is TRBJ2-1, the V gene TRBV19, with 11 bases matching TRBD2. V lost 6 bases, J lost 3 bases, and 4 bases stayed unmatched. The CDR3 contains 15 residues. From germline, CDR1 is LNHDA and CDR2 SQIVND (reference sequence).

V is TRBV11-3 and J is TRBJ2-7; 9 bases are shared with TRBD1. Germline assignment: CDR1 SGHNT and CDR2 YENEEA. With V trimmed by 8 bases and J by 6 bases, 14 bases remained unmatched. This CDR3 has 15 amino acids. The CDR3 coding sequence is TGTGCCAGCGGAGATACCGGGACAGGGTTTGGCGAGCAGTACTTC. This sequence encodes CASGDTGTGFGEQYF. The full variable domain, rest sourced from reference TRBV11-3 and TRBJ2-7, is EAGVVQSPRYKIIEKKQPVAFWCNPISGHNTLYWYLQNLGQGPELLIRYENEEAVDDSQLPKDRFSAERLKGVDSTLKIQPAELGDSAVYLCASGDTGTGFGEQYFGPGTRLTVT.

This chain links TRBV14 with TRBJ2-1; 7 bases map to TRBD1. The V and J ends lost 7 bases and 12 bases, in that order; junction bases with no gene match: 12. Germline V gene sequence: CDR1 SGHDN, CDR2 FVKESK. This CDR3 contains 13 residues. CDR3 coding DNA: TGTGCCAGCACCCCCTTCCAGGGGACAGTGCAGTTCTTC. Its protein is CASTPFQGTVQFF.

J is TRBJ2-3 and V is TRBV4-1; D may be TRBD2 (6 bases). Trimming removed 3 bases from V and 2 bases from J, with 6 bases in between. Germline V CDR1 and CDR2: MGHRA, YSYEKL. The CDR3 is 13 amino acids. The DNA of the CDR3 is TGCGCCAGCAGCCAGCGGGACACAGATACGCAGTATTTT. It is translated as CASSQRDTDTQYF.

The rearrangement links TRBV7-3 to TRBJ1-5, with 9 bases aligning to TRBD1. Germline lookup yields CDR1 SGHTA and CDR2 FQGTGA. The CDR3 runs 17 residues. V was clipped by 5 bases and J by 4 bases; unmatched bases: 12. The CDR3 loop is CASSPPRPGTGNQPQHF. The CDR3, as DNA: TGTGCCAGCAGCCCGCCCCGGCCCGGGACAGGGAATCAGCCCCAGCATTTT. The complete variable domain, with remaining parts taken from reference TRBV7-3 and TRBJ1-5, reads GAGVSQTPSNKVTEKGKYVELRCDPISGHTALYWYRQSLGQGPEFLIYFQGTGAADDSGLPNDRFFAVRPEGSVSTLKIQRTERGDSAVYLCASSPPRPGTGNQPQHFGDGTRLSIL.

J is TRBJ1-5 and V is TRBV18; 7 bases fit TRBD1. Germline CDR1 is KGHSH and CDR2 is LQKENI. The CDR3 loop spans 18 amino acids. Germline trimming cut 3 bases from V and 0 bases from J; bases unmatched to any gene: 11. The CDR3 protein is CASSPGTAELYSNQPQHF. In DNA form, the CDR3 reads TGTGCCAGCTCACCGGGGACAGCTGAGTTATATAGCAATCAGCCCCAGCATTTT.

The gene calls are TRBV27 and TRBJ1-1, with D possibly matching TRBD1 (5 bases). V was clipped by 3 bases and J by 6 bases, with 17 bases between them. The CDR3 covers 15 residues. Per the germline V gene, CDR1 is MNHEY and CDR2 is SMNVEV (reference sequence). CDR3 nucleotides: TGTGCCAGCAGTTTTAACGGCGGCAGGGCGGCTGAAGCTTTCTTT. Its translation: CASSFNGGRAAEAFF.

V and J are TRBV28 and TRBJ2-5; TRBD1 might be the D (6 bases). V was shortened by 3 bases and J by 5 bases, with 10 bases between the two germline ends. The CDR3 has 13 amino acids. The V gene's germline CDR1 is MDHEN and CDR2 SYDVKM. In DNA, the CDR3 is TGTGCCAGCAGTTTGACAAGGGGGGAGACCCAGTACTTC. This codes for CASSLTRGETQYF.

DNA of the CDR3: TGTGCCAGTAGTATAGAGACTAGCGGGAGGAGGGGGGATACGCAGTATTTT. Amino acid sequence: CASSIETSGRRGDTQYF. This chain connects TRBV19 to TRBJ2-3, with 13 bases fitting TRBD2. V was clipped by 0 bases and J by 6 bases; unmatched bases: 6. CDR3 length: 17 residues. Germline loops: CDR1 LNHDA, CDR2 SQIVND (reference sequence).

Worth noting for this clone: The junction shows a germline mismatch at one end, possibly a read error. The chain couples TRBV5-6 to TRBJ2-5; D is perhaps TRBD2 (6 bases). The CDR3 runs to 14 residues. Germline V CDR1 and CDR2: SGHDT, YYEEEE. CDR3: CASSRGLYQETQYF. DNA of the CDR3: TGTGCCAGCAGCCGGGGACTGTACCAGGAGACCCAGTACTTC.

This chain connects TRBV7-2 to TRBJ2-3; the D call may be TRBD1 or TRBD2 (5 bases each). The CDR3 spans 13 residues. Trimming stripped 5 bases from V and 6 bases from J, with 12 bases between. Germline CDR1 and CDR2: SGHTA and FQGNSA. The CDR3 region is CASSRPWGDTQYF. In DNA form, the CDR3 reads TGTGCCAGCAGCCGCCCCTGGGGGGATACGCAGTATTTT.

The CDR3 is CASSSGVGEQYF. The CDR3 DNA reads TGTGCCAGCAGCTCAGGGGTGGGCGAGCAGTACTTC. The chain uses TRBV9 and TRBJ2-7; tentative D call: TRBD1 (6 bases). The CDR3 sequence is 12 residues long. Trimming removed 4 bases from V and 6 bases from J, with 11 bases in between. Germline values: CDR1 SGDLS, CDR2 YYNGEE.

The chain combines TRBV9 with TRBJ2-3, with 7 bases aligning to TRBD2. This CDR3 region has 15 residues. Germline CDR1 and CDR2: SGDLS and YYNGEE. Losses at the gene ends were 0 bases for V and 7 bases for J; bases not matched to a gene: 8. The CDR3 here is CASSVVAGVQNTQYF. In DNA, the CDR3 is TGTGCCAGCAGCGTAGTTGCGGGAGTACAAAATACGCAGTATTTT. The full variable domain, in which reference TRBV9 and TRBJ2-3 provide the parts outside the CDR3, is DSGVTQTPKHLITATGQRVTLRCSPRSGDLSVYWYQQSLDQGLQFLIQYYNGEERAKGNILERFSAQQFPDLHSELNLSSLELGDSALYFCASSVVAGVQNTQYFGPGTRLTVL.

A single count supports this clone. This sequence joins TRBV10-3 and TRBJ2-5, with 9 bases that match TRBD2. J was trimmed by 1 base and V by 4 bases; bases with no gene match: 7. Germline-derived CDR1 and CDR2 are ENHRY and SYGVKD. CDR3 length equals 16 residues. The CDR3 loop reads CAISGRGGPLQETQYF. The CDR3 DNA is TGTGCCATCAGTGGGCGGGGGGGCCCCCTCCAAGAGACCCAGTACTTC.

This chain connects TRBV10-3 to TRBJ2-3; perhaps TRBD1 as D (6 bases). Germline V lookup: CDR1 ENHRY, CDR2 SYGVKD. Trimming removed 6 bases from V and 2 bases from J, with 9 bases in between. The CDR3 is 13 amino acids. The CDR3 here is CAISGQPTDTQYF. DNA of the CDR3: TGTGCCATCAGCGGACAGCCCACAGATACGCAGTATTTT.

The V call is TRBV6-5, the J call TRBJ1-2, with D possibly matching TRBD1 (6 bases). From germline, CDR1 is MNHEY and CDR2 SVGAGI. The CDR3 contains 13 residues. Trimming stripped 5 bases from V and 2 bases from J, with 9 bases between. CDR3 DNA sequence: TGTGCCAGCAGTGGACAGACAAACTATGGCTACACCTTC. Residues: CASSGQTNYGYTF.

CDR3 sequence (DNA): TGCGCCAGCAGCCCCGGACAGGGGAAGGTAGCACCCCTCCACTTT. It codes for CASSPGQGKVAPLHF. The chain combines TRBV4-1 with TRBJ1-6; 9 bases agree with TRBD1. The CDR3 runs to 15 residues. Trimming at V came to 4 bases and at J to 11 bases, leaving 9 bases not matched to a gene. Germline V gene lookup returns CDR1 MGHRA and CDR2 YSYEKL.

The V call is TRBV10-3, the J call TRBJ1-1; 10 bases agree with TRBD1. The CDR3 spans 14 residues. The V gene's germline CDR1 is ENHRY and CDR2 SYGVKD. The junction had 4 bases not matched to a gene; V was cut back by 6 bases and J by 3 bases. The CDR3: CAIRGTGEHTEAFF. The CDR3 coding sequence is TGTGCCATCAGGGGGACAGGGGAGCACACTGAAGCTTTCTTT.

In its sample, this clone was seen once. The J gene is TRBJ2-1, the V gene TRBV9; no reliable D call. Germline lookup yields CDR1 SGDLS and CDR2 YYNGEE. The CDR3 is 11 residues long. V lost 3 bases and J 6 bases, leaving 4 bases between the germline ends. The CDR3 is CASSAGNEQFF. CDR3 sequence (DNA): TGTGCCAGCAGCGCCGGCAATGAGCAGTTCTTC.

CDR3 sequence (DNA): TGTGCCAGCAGTTTAAGAGATGGTGAAAAACTGTTTTTT. Amino acid sequence: CASSLRDGEKLFF. The V and J genes are TRBV28 and TRBJ1-4; no firm D call. Per germline, CDR1 MDHEN and CDR2 SYDVKM. V was cut by 2 bases and J by 7 bases, with 8 bases left in between. This CDR3 region has 13 residues.